This passage covers 22 T cell receptor beta chains from one sample sequenced in a study of metastatic and nonmetastatic thyroid tumors. No treatment of any kind had been given to any patient before thyroid surgery. With MiXCR, TCRdb reprocessed the PCR reads. There are around 17,000 clones in the sample; around 12% occur only once, and 15% lies in the top ten. The sample comprised tumor tissue. All receptors come from a female donor with papillary thyroid cancer or a benign thyroid nodule (not recorded which). Some clones in this sample may be carry-over from other donors' samples.

This clone has ten or more counts. This chain joins TRBV19 and TRBJ2-2, with 9 bases that match TRBD1. Germline lookup yields CDR1 LNHDA and CDR2 SQIVND (reference sequence). The CDR3 totals 17 residues. Trimming took 4 bases from V and 1 from J; bases not matched to a gene: 7. This CDR3 reads CASSNKGTGKNTGELFF. Written as DNA, the CDR3 is TGTGCCAGTAGTAATAAGGGGACAGGGAAGAACACCGGGGAGCTGTTTTTT. Together with reference TRBV19 and TRBJ2-2, the CDR3 gives the full variable domain: DGGITQSPKYLFRKEGQNVTLSCEQNLNHDAMYWYRQDPGQGLRLIYYSQIVNDFQKGDIAEGYSVSREKKESFPLTVTSAQKNPTAFYLCASSNKGTGKNTGELFFGEGSRLTVL.

This clone was recorded many times. The J gene is TRBJ2-1, the V gene TRBV5-4, with 8 nucleotides matching TRBD2. The V gene end was trimmed by 2 bases and the J gene end by 2 bases; junction bases not matched to a gene: 6. Germline assignment: CDR1 SGHNT and CDR2 YYREEE (reference sequence). The length of the CDR3 is 16 residues. The DNA of the CDR3 is TGTGCCAGCAGCTTATCCGGGACTAGGCCCTACAATGAGCAGTTCTTC. This sequence encodes CASSLSGTRPYNEQFF.

The rearrangement joins TRBV7-2 to TRBJ2-5; TRBD1 agrees at 8 bases. The CDR3 length is 15 residues. Germline CDR1 and CDR2: SGHTA and FQGNSA. The junction had 10 bases not matched to a gene; V was cut back by 5 bases and J by 5 bases. CDR3 nucleotide sequence: TGTGCCAGCAGCGCCCAGCAGGGGGCGCGGGAGACCCAGTACTTC. Translation gives CASSAQQGARETQYF.

This clone was recorded at least ten times. The rearrangement joins TRBV2 to TRBJ2-6; D is unclear. V dropped 7 bases and J dropped 1 base, with 5 bases sitting between them. Germline lookup yields CDR1 SNHLY and CDR2 FYNNEI. The CDR3 sequence is 13 residues long. CDR3 residues: CASKASGANVLTF. CDR3 in DNA: TGTGCCAGCAAGGCATCTGGGGCCAACGTCCTGACTTTC.

Many counts were recorded for this clone. This sequence joins TRBV7-8 and TRBJ2-3; 8 bases are shared with TRBD2. The CDR3 has 16 residues. V lost 2 bases and J lost 6; bases outside the gene matches: 10. Per germline, CDR1 SGHVS and CDR2 FQNEAQ. CDR3 region: CASSLQAGAFGDTQYF. The CDR3 DNA follows: TGTGCCAGCAGCTTACAAGCGGGAGCGTTCGGTGATACGCAGTATTTT.

This clone was seen repeatedly, ten times or more. The V and J genes are TRBV7-7 and TRBJ1-1; no definite D call. The ends were cut back, 0 bases at V and 1 base at J, with 9 bases in the middle. The germline CDR1 and CDR2 sequences are SSHAT and FNYEAQ (reference sequence). The CDR3 has 15 amino acids. This CDR3 reads CASSLAKQRNTEAFF. CDR3 nucleotide sequence: TGTGCCAGCAGCTTAGCCAAGCAGAGGAACACTGAAGCTTTCTTT.

This clone occurred many times. The chain couples TRBV12-3 or TRBV12-4 to TRBJ2-1; possibly TRBD2 for D (5 bases). This CDR3 comprises 13 residues. Between the trimmed V and J ends, which lost 7 bases and 9 bases, there was a span of 16 bases. CDR3 bases: TGTGCCAGCACCCTAGAGGGTAGCTCTGAGCAGTTCTTC. It yields the protein CASTLEGSSEQFF.

This clone was observed a few times. The V and J genes are TRBV6-1 and TRBJ2-7; TRBD1 aligns across 7 bases. This CDR3 spans 14 amino acids. V trimming: 7 bases; J trimming: 2 bases; junction bases outside the gene matches: 8. Germline V gene data show CDR1 as MNHNS and CDR2 as SASEGT. The CDR3 reads CASTTGDGTYEQYF. CDR3 bases: TGTGCCAGCACAACAGGGGACGGGACCTACGAGCAGTACTTC.

This clone was seen many times. V is TRBV2 and J is TRBJ1-1; 7 positions match TRBD1. The CDR3 extends over 13 amino acids. The trim removed 5 bases at V and 4 bases at J, leaving 4 bases unmatched. Per the germline V gene, CDR1 is SNHLY and CDR2 is FYNNEI. CDR3 DNA: TGTGCCAGCAGTCGACAGGGATCCACTGAAGCTTTCTTT. It is translated as CASSRQGSTEAFF.

This clone has at least ten counts. This chain joins TRBV15 and TRBJ1-1, with 7 bases lining up with TRBD1. Germline-derived CDR1 and CDR2 are LNHNV and YYDKDF (reference sequence). With V trimmed by 10 bases and J by 0 bases, 2 bases remained unmatched. This CDR3 has 12 residues. CDR3 region: CAIRGMNTEAFF. DNA of the CDR3: TGTGCCATCAGGGGGATGAACACTGAAGCTTTCTTT.

This clone appeared many times. V usage is TRBV3-1 and J usage is TRBJ2-7; 8 positions match TRBD2. Germline V gives CDR1 LGHDT, CDR2 YNNKEL (reference sequence). There are 15 residues in the CDR3. V shed 3 bases, J shed 2 bases, and the junction held 6 bases outside the gene matches. The CDR3 reads CASSQELAGTYEQYF. DNA of the CDR3: TGTGCCAGCAGCCAGGAATTAGCGGGAACCTACGAGCAGTACTTC.

There are many counts of this clone. V and J are TRBV4-1 and TRBJ1-3, with D uncertain. Germline CDR1 and CDR2: MGHRA and YSYEKL. The CDR3 sequence is 15 residues long. V shed 6 bases and J shed 0 bases, with 12 bases lying between them. CDR3 sequence: CASRERTSSGNTIYF. The CDR3, as DNA: TGCGCCAGCAGGGAACGAACTAGCTCTGGAAACACCATATATTTT.

The J gene is TRBJ1-2, the V gene TRBV5-1, with TRBD1 matching 7 bases. V lost 4 bases, J lost 3 bases, and 9 bases stayed unmatched. The germline V gene encodes CDR1 SGHRS and CDR2 YFSETQ. This CDR3 is built from 15 residues. CDR3 loop: CASSNIKGADYGYTF. CDR3 coding DNA: TGCGCCAGCAGCAATATAAAGGGGGCAGACTATGGCTACACCTTC.

This clone came up many times. A much larger clone lies one base from this, so it may be a read error. The chain links TRBV20-1 to TRBJ1-6, with TRBD1 matching over 8 bases. The CDR3 is 13 amino acids. Germline CDR1 and CDR2: DFQATT and SNEGSKA (reference sequence). The DNA of the CDR3 is TGCAGTGCTGCCCGACAGGGGAATTCACCCCGCCACTTT. It codes for CSAARQGNSPRHF.

The rearrangement uses TRBV12-3 or TRBV12-4 and TRBJ1-1; D possibly corresponds to TRBD1 (6 bases). The CDR3 covers 14 residues. V was pared by 5 bases and J by 5 bases, with 15 bases between. The CDR3: CASSEQGGGTEAFF. CDR3 nucleotide sequence: TGTGCCAGCAGTGAACAGGGAGGGGGGACTGAAGCTTTCTTT.

The table lists this clone with a few counts. J is TRBJ2-5 and V is TRBV6-1; maybe TRBD2 (6 bases). The V gene lost 5 bases and the J gene lost 5 bases, with 18 bases spanning the gap. Germline V gene data show CDR1 as MNHNS and CDR2 as SASEGT. The CDR3 runs 15 residues. DNA of the CDR3: TGTGCCAGCAGTTCGCGGGACGGACATTGGGAGACCCAGTACTTC. It codes for CASSSRDGHWETQYF.

This clone is labeled as medium-sized. Here the CDR3 DNA reads TGTGCCAGCAGCTTGCCGGGGGGTTCGGCTTTGTACGAGCAGTACTTC. Translated, it gives CASSLPGGSALYEQYF. The chain links TRBV5-8 to TRBJ2-7; 7 nucleotides match TRBD2. The germline V gene encodes CDR1 SGHTS and CDR2 YDEGEE. The ends lost 1 base at V and 4 bases at J; junction bases unmatched: 11. The CDR3 extends over 16 amino acids.

This clone was recorded at least ten times. The chain links TRBV6-2 or TRBV6-3 to TRBJ2-2; no clear D. From germline, CDR1 is MNHEY and CDR2 SVGEGT. The germline V and J ends were trimmed by 7 bases and 4 bases, with 16 bases remaining between them. The CDR3 has 15 residues. The CDR3 sequence is CASISLGGTTGELFF. CDR3 nucleotides: TGTGCCAGCATCTCCTTAGGCGGTACCACCGGGGAGCTGTTTTTT.

By share, this clone ranks as medium-sized. The chain is built from TRBV3-1 and TRBJ2-5, with 8 bases matching TRBD1. The CDR3 loop spans 16 amino acids. The germline CDR1 and CDR2 sequences are LGHDT and YNNKEL (reference sequence). J was trimmed by 3 bases and V by 1 base; bases with no gene match: 7. The CDR3 region has the DNA TGTGCCAGCAGCCAAGTCCTTTGGACAGGGAAAGAGACCCAGTACTTC. Protein sequence: CASSQVLWTGKETQYF.

Ten or more counts support this clone. This may stem from a read error, because a much larger clone lies one nucleotide away. Distinct nucleotide sequences in the sample also encode this CDR3. The genes are TRBV5-1 and TRBJ1-1; 8 nucleotides line up with TRBD1. The CDR3 runs 16 residues. Germline V gives CDR1 SGHRS, CDR2 YFSETQ. CDR3 nucleotide sequence: TGCGCCAGCAGCTTGGAGGCAGGGGGCCTGGGTACTGAGGCTTTCTTT. The encoded protein is CASSLEAGGLGTEAFF.

The sample holds many counts of this clone. The V and J genes are TRBV4-1 and TRBJ2-7, with D unresolved. Per germline, CDR1 MGHRA and CDR2 YSYEKL. There are 15 residues in the CDR3. The germline V and J ends were trimmed by 1 base and 3 bases, with 13 bases remaining between them. The CDR3 bases are TGCGCCAGCAGCCAAGGGGCCCAGTCGTACTACGAGCAGTACTTC. The encoded protein is CASSQGAQSYYEQYF.

This clone was seen ten or more times. The chain links TRBV20-1 to TRBJ2-1, with no clear D. Trimming left V 2 bases short and J 6 bases short, with 14 bases between. Per germline, CDR1 DFQATT and CDR2 SNEGSKA (reference sequence). The CDR3 covers 14 residues. The CDR3 spells CSARPPLASNEQFF. CDR3 nucleotides: TGCAGTGCTAGACCCCCCCTCGCTAGCAATGAGCAGTTCTTC.